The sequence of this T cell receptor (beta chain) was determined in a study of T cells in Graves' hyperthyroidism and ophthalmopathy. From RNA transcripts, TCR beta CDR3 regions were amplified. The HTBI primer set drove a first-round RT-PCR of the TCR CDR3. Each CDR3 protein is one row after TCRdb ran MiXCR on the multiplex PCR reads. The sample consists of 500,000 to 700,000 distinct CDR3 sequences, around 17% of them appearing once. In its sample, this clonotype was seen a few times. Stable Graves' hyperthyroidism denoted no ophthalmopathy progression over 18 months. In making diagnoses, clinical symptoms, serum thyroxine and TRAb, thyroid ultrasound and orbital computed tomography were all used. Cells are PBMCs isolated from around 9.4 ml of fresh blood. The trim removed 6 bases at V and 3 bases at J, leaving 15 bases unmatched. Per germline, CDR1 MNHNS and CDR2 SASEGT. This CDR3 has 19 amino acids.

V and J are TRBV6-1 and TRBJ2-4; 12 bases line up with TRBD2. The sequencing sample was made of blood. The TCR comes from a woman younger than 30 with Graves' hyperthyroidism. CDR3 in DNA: TGTGCCAGCAGGCCCGCGGGGCTAGCGGGAGGGTGGGGCAAAAACATTCAGTACTTC. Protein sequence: CASRPAGLAGGWGKNIQYF.